These 14 T cell receptor beta chains were all obtained from the same sample, sequenced in a study of T-cell memory formation after mild COVID-19. TCRdb analysed the 5' RACE reads with MiXCR anew, one entry per CDR3 protein. The sample records 45,000 to 55,000 distinct CDR3 sequences, around 7.2% being singletons. Specimen: PBMCs or a T cell subset sorted from them (not recorded which). Receptors were obtained from a man in his late teens or twenties who had mild COVID-19 (a few samples of this study predate the infection). Cell type and time point are not known.

Only a few counts were recorded for this clonotype. J is TRBJ1-4 and V is TRBV5-1, with 9 bases aligning to TRBD1. The junction had 5 bases not matched to a gene; V was cut back by 3 bases and J by 5 bases. The CDR3 has 15 residues. Germline V gene sequence: CDR1 SGHRS, CDR2 YFSETQ. The DNA for the CDR3 is TGCGCCAGCAGCTGGGGGGACAGGGACAATGAAAAACTGTTTTTT. Translated, it gives CASSWGDRDNEKLFF.

This clonotype showed up many times. The rearrangement joins TRBV27 to TRBJ2-3; 12 bases map to TRBD2. Germline values: CDR1 MNHEY, CDR2 SMNVEV (reference sequence). The CDR3 is made up of 19 amino acids. J gave up 4 bases and V 2 bases, and 13 bases lay outside the gene matches. This CDR3 reads CASSLRLAGARVAPDTQYF. DNA for the CDR3: TGTGCCAGCAGTTTAAGACTAGCGGGGGCGAGAGTAGCCCCAGATACGCAGTATTTT.

Concerning this clonotype: With a much larger clone just one base away, this may be a read error. The conserved phenylalanine or tryptophan is not found at the CDR3 terminus, so this likely reflects a read error. Here the CDR3 reads CASSLFPFIFSSYNEQFL. The CDR3 nucleotides read TGTGCCAGCAGTTTATTCCCCTTTATTTTTAGCTCCTACAATGAGCAGTTCTTA. The genes are TRBV6-6 and TRBJ2-1; the D is unclear. The CDR3 is 18 amino acids. Germline V gene sequence: CDR1 MNHNY, CDR2 SVGAGI (reference sequence). V was shortened by 4 bases and J by 0 bases, with 19 bases between the two germline ends.

This clonotype was recorded a few times. The chain employs TRBV27 and TRBJ1-1; D remains unclear. The germline gives CDR1 MNHEY, CDR2 SMNVEV (reference sequence). The CDR3 has 14 residues. V was shortened by 2 bases and J by 1 base, with 8 bases between the two germline ends. CDR3 coding DNA: TGTGCCAGCAGTTTACGACGGGAGAACACTGAAGCTTTCTTT. Protein product: CASSLRRENTEAFF.

This clonotype appeared many times. The V and J genes are TRBV12-3 or TRBV12-4 and TRBJ2-7; possible D gene TRBD1, 5 bases. The CDR3 covers 15 residues. The ends were cut back, 3 bases at V and 0 bases at J, with 12 bases in the middle. The CDR3 DNA sequence: TGTGCCAGCAGTTTGGGGCCTTCCGGCTCCTACGAGCAGTACTTC. Its protein product is CASSLGPSGSYEQYF.

In its sample, this clonotype was seen a few times. V and J are TRBV12-3 or TRBV12-4 and TRBJ1-1; 9 bases line up with TRBD1. Losses at the gene ends were 3 bases for V and 6 bases for J; bases not matched to a gene: 2. The CDR3 runs 13 residues. CDR3 amino acids: CASSFGQGSEAFF. The CDR3 nucleotides are TGTGCCAGCAGTTTCGGACAGGGGTCTGAAGCTTTCTTT.

This clonotype was found a few times. V and J are TRBV2 and TRBJ1-1; TRBD1 matches at 10 bases. Trimming removed 6 bases from V and 0 bases from J; junction bases left unmatched: 7. Germline V gene data show CDR1 as SNHLY and CDR2 as FYNNEI. The length of the CDR3 is 16 residues. This chain's CDR3 is CASRAKGQGMNTEAFF. The CDR3 DNA is TGTGCCAGCAGAGCTAAGGGACAGGGGATGAACACTGAAGCTTTCTTT. Using reference TRBV2 and TRBJ1-1 for the parts outside the CDR3, the full variable domain is EPEVTQTPSHQVTQMGQEVILRCVPISNHLYFYWYRQILGQKVEFLVSFYNNEISEKSEIFDDQFSVERPDGSNFTLKIRSTKLEDSAMYFCASRAKGQGMNTEAFFGQGTRLTVV.

This clonotype came up a few times. The chain has TRBV6-2 or TRBV6-3 and TRBJ2-1; the match to TRBD2 covers 11 bases. J was trimmed by 3 bases and V by 2 bases; bases with no gene match: 6. Germline values: CDR1 MNHEY, CDR2 SVGEGT. The CDR3 sequence is 17 residues long. This CDR3 reads CASSYTLLAGDYNEQFF. CDR3 nucleotides: TGTGCCAGCAGTTACACCCTACTAGCGGGGGACTACAATGAGCAGTTCTTC.

The sample holds many counts of this clonotype. The V and J genes are TRBV20-1 and TRBJ2-7; 8 nucleotides line up with TRBD1. Trimming cost V 4 bases and J 4 bases; bases outside gene matches: 9. Germline CDR1 reads DFQATT; CDR2 reads SNEGSKA (reference sequence). The CDR3 contains 14 residues. The CDR3 sequence is CSANTPQGEYEQYF. The CDR3 region has the DNA TGCAGTGCTAACACACCACAGGGGGAGTACGAGCAGTACTTC.

For this clonotype: The junction shows a germline mismatch at one end, possibly a read error. This chain joins TRBV7-2 and TRBJ1-2; TRBD1 agrees at 10 bases. CDR3 size: 14 residues. CDR1 and CDR2 (germline): SGHTA, FQGNSA. The CDR3 here is CASSPDRGRGGYNF. In DNA, the CDR3 is TGTGCCAGCAGCCCCGACAGGGGGCGGGGAGGCTACAACTTC.

The CDR3 reads CASSPGQGSTQPQHF. The CDR3 DNA reads TGCGCCAGCAGCCCGGGACAGGGGTCAACTCAGCCCCAGCATTTT. The chain is built from TRBV5-1 and TRBJ1-5, with 10 bases matching TRBD1. Germline V gene lookup returns CDR1 SGHRS and CDR2 YFSETQ. The CDR3 totals 15 residues. With V trimmed by 4 bases and J by 6 bases, 7 bases remained unmatched.

The rearrangement links TRBV7-2 to TRBJ2-2, with TRBD1 identical over 11 bases. The germline gives CDR1 SGHTA, CDR2 FQGNSA. The CDR3 spans 16 residues. V shed 3 bases, J shed 7 bases, and the junction held 7 bases outside the gene matches. The CDR3 reads CASSLGRTGGIGELFF. Here the CDR3 DNA reads TGTGCCAGCAGCTTGGGACGGACAGGGGGCATCGGGGAGCTGTTTTTT.

The rearrangement joins TRBV7-2 to TRBJ2-5, with 7 nucleotides matching TRBD1. V lost 5 bases and J lost 1; bases outside the gene matches: 1. The CDR3 sequence is 13 residues long. Germline V gene sequence: CDR1 SGHTA, CDR2 FQGNSA. This chain's CDR3 is CASSRTGQETQYF. CDR3 coding DNA: TGTGCCAGCAGCCGGACAGGCCAAGAGACCCAGTACTTC. The variable domain in full, with the rest retrieved from reference TRBV7-2 and TRBJ2-5, is GAGVSQSPSNKVTEKGKDVELRCDPISGHTALYWYRQSLGQGLEFLIYFQGNSAPDKSGLPSDRFSAERTGGSVSTLTIQRTQQEDSAVYLCASSRTGQETQYFGPGTRLLVL.

This clonotype showed up just a few times. The chain is built from TRBV7-9 and TRBJ2-3, with D unresolved. The V end lost 6 bases, the J end lost 5 bases, and 9 bases lay between the germline ends. The CDR3 length is 12 residues. Germline V CDR1 and CDR2: SEHNR, FQNEAQ (reference sequence). The CDR3 DNA is TGTGCCAGCAGTCCCCTAGAAGATACGCAGTATTTT. Its protein is CASSPLEDTQYF.